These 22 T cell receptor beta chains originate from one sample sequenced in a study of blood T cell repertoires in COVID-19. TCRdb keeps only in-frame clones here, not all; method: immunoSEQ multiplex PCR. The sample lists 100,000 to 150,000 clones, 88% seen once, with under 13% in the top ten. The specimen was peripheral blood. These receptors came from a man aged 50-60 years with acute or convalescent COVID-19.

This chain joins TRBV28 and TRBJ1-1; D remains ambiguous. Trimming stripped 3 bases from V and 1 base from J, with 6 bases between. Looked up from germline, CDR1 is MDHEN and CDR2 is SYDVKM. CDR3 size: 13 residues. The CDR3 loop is CASSLFRNTEAFF. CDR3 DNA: TGTGCCAGCAGTTTGTTTCGGAACACTGAAGCTTTCTTT.

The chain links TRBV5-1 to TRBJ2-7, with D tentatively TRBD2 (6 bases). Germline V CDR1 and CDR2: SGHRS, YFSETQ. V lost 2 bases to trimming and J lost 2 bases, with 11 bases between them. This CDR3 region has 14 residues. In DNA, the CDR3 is TGCGCCAGCAGCTTCGAGGCTAGCGCCTACGAGCAGTACTTC. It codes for CASSFEASAYEQYF.

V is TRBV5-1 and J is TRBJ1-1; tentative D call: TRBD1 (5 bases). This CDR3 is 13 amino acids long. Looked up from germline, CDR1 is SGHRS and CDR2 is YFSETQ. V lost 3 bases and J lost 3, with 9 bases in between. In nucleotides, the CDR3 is TGCGCCAGCAGCTCTGACAGTTACACTGAAGCTTTCTTT. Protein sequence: CASSSDSYTEAFF.

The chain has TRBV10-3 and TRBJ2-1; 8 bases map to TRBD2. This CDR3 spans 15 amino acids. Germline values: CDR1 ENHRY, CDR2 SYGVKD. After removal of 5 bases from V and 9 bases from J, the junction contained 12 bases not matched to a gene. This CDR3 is CAISPGSGIAREQFF. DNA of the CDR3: TGTGCCATCAGTCCTGGTAGCGGGATTGCCCGTGAGCAGTTCTTC.

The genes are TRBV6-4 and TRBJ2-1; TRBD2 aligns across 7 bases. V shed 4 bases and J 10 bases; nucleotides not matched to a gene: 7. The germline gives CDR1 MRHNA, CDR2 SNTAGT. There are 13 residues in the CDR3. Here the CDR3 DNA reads TGTGCCAGCAGTGTACGACTAGCCGGCGAGCAGTTCTTC. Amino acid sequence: CASSVRLAGEQFF.

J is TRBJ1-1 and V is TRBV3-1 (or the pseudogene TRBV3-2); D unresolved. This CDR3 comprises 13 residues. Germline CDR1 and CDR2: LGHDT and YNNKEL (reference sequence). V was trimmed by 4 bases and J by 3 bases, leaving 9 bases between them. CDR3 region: CASSLQIHTEAFF. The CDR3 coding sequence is TGTGCCAGCAGCCTCCAGATTCACACTGAAGCTTTCTTT.

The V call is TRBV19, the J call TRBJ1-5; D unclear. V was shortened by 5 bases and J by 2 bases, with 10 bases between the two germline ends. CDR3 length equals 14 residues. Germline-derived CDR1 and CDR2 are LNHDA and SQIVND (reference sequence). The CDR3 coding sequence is TGTGCCAGTAGTCCCAGTGGAGGCAATCAGCCCCAGCATTTT. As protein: CASSPSGGNQPQHF.

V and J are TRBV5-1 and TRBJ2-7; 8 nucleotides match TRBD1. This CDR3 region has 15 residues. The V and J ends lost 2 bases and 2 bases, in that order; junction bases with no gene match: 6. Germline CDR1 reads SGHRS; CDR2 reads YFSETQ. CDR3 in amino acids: CASSLGTGPTYEQYF. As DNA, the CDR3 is TGCGCCAGCAGCTTAGGGACAGGTCCGACCTACGAGCAGTACTTC. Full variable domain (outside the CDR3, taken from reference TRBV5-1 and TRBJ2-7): KAGVTQTPRYLIKTRGQQVTLSCSPISGHRSVSWYQQTPGQGLQFLFEYFSETQRNKGNFPGRFSGRQFSNSRSEMNVSTLELGDSALYLCASSLGTGPTYEQYFGPGTRLTVT.

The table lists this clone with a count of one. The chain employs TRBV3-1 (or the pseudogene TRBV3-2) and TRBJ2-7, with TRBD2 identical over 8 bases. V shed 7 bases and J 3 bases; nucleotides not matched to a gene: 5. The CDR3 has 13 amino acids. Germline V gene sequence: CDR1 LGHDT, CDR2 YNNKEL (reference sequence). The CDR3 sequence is CASTREGGYEQYF. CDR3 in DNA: TGTGCCAGCACCCGGGAGGGTGGCTACGAGCAGTACTTC.

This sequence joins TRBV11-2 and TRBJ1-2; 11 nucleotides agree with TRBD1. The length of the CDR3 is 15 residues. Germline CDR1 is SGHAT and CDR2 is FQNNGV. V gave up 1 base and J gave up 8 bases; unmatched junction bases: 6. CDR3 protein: CASSLGGTGGIGYTF. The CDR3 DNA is TGTGCCAGCAGCTTAGGCGGGACAGGGGGTATCGGCTACACCTTC.

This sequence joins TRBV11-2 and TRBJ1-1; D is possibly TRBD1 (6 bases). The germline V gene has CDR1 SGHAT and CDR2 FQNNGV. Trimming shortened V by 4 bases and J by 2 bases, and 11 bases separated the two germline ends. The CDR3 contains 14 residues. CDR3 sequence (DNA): TGTGCCAGCAGCTCGGACAGAATTAACACTGAAGCTTTCTTT. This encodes CASSSDRINTEAFF.

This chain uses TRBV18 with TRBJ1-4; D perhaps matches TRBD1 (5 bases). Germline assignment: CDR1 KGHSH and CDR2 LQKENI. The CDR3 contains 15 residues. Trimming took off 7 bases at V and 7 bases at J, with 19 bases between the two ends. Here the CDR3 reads CASYGQGPGGEKLFF. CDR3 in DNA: TGTGCCAGCTATGGGCAAGGGCCCGGGGGTGAAAAACTGTTTTTT. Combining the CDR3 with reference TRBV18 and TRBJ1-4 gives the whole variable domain NAGVMQNPRHLVRRRGQEARLRCSPMKGHSHVYWYRQLPEEGLKFMVYLQKENIIDESGMPKERFSAEFPKEGPSILRIQQVVRGDSAAYFCASYGQGPGGEKLFFGSGTQLSVL.

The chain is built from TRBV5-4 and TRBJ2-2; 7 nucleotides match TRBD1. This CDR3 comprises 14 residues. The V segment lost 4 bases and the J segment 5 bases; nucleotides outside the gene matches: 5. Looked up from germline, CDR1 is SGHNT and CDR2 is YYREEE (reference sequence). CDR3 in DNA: TGTGCCAGCAGCCAAGACAGGGTTACCGGGGAGCTGTTTTTT. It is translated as CASSQDRVTGELFF.

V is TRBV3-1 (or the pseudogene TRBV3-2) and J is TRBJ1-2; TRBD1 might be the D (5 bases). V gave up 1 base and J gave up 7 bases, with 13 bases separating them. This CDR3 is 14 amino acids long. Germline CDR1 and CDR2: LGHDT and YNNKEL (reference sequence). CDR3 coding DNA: TGTGCCAGCAGCCAAGCGGGAGGGGACGGTGGCTACACCTTC. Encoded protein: CASSQAGGDGGYTF.

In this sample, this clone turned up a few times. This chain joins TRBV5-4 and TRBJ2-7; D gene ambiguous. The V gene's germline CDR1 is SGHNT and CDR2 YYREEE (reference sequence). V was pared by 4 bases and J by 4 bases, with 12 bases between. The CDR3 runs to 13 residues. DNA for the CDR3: TGTGCCAGCAGCGCACCTTCTAGGTACGAGCAGTACTTC. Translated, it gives CASSAPSRYEQYF.

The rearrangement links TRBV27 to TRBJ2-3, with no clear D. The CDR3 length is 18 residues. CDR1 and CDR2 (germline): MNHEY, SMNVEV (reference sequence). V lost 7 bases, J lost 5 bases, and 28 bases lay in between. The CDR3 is CASTPRILGSRGRDTQYF. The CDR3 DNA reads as TGTGCCAGCACCCCGCGGATTTTAGGATCCCGAGGAAGAGATACGCAGTATTTT.

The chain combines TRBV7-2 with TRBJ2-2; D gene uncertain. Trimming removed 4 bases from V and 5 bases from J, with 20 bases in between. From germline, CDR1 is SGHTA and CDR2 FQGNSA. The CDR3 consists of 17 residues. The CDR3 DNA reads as TGTGCCAGCAGCTCCCTAAACCCACCCTTTGGTACCGGGGAGCTGTTTTTT. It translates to CASSSLNPPFGTGELFF.

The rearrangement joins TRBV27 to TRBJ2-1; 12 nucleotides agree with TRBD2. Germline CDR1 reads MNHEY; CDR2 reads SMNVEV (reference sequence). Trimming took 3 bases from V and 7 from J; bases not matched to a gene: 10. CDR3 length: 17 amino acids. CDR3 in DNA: TGTGCCAGCAGTTTTAGACTTTGGACTAGCGGGAAGAATGAGCAGTTCTTC. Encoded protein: CASSFRLWTSGKNEQFF.

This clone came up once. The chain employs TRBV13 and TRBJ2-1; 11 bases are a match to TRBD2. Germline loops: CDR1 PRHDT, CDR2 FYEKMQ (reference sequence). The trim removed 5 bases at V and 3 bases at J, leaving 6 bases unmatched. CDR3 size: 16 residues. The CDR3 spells CASSATTSGIYNEQFF. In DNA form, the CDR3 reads TGTGCCAGCAGCGCCACGACTAGCGGGATCTACAATGAGCAGTTCTTC.

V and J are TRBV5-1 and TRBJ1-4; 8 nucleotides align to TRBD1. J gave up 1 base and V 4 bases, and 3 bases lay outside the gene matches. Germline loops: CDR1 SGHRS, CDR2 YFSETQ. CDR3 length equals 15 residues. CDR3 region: CASSTGQGTNEKLFF. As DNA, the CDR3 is TGCGCCAGCAGCACAGGACAGGGAACTAATGAAAAACTGTTTTTT.

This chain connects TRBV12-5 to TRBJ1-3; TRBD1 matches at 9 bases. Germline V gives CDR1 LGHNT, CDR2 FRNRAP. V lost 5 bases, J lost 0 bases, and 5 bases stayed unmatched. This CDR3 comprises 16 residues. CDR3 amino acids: CASGTGQGNSGNTIYF. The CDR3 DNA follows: TGTGCTAGTGGTACCGGACAGGGGAACTCTGGAAACACCATATATTTT.

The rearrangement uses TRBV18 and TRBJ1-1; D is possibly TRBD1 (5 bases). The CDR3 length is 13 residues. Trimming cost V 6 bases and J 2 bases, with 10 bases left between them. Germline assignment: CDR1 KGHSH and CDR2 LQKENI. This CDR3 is CASSTGQNTEAFF. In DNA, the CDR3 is TGTGCCAGCTCCACAGGACAAAACACTGAAGCTTTCTTT.